This TCR beta chain was found in a study of cytomegalovirus exposure and HLA in healthy donors. About this clone itself: What it binds is not known.

Whole-study findings and limits: As a later analysis showed, a missense DCLRE1C variant was linked to trimming of TCR beta V- and J-genes.

PCR amplification relied on 60 Vbeta primers (plus 13 Jbeta primers). This table comes from immunoSEQ multiplex PCR, and its TCRdb copy is limited to in-frame clones, with some not included. Of some 130,000 clones detected, just under 80% appear once; the ten largest clones hold 4.5% to 5%. The sample comprised PBMCs. This clonotype was obtained from a man aged 25 to 45 in good health.

CDR3 DNA sequence: TGTGCCAGCAGTTTGGAGGGCTACGAGCAGTACTTC. Amino acids: CASSLEGYEQYF. The chain carries TRBV28 and TRBJ2-7; D perhaps matches TRBD2 (6 bases). The CDR3 length is 12 residues. Trimming removed 3 bases at V and 3 bases at J, with 6 bases between. Germline V gene lookup returns CDR1 MDHEN and CDR2 SYDVKM.